These 30 T cell receptor beta chains were all obtained from the same sample, sequenced in a study of monozygotic twins with inflammatory bowel disease. Reanalyzing the 5' RACE reads, TCRdb keeps one entry per CDR3 protein, without DNA. The data include about 330,000 distinct CDR3 sequences; the top ten clones carry 2% to 2.5%. Sequencing was carried out using blood. Receptors originate from a human donor with ulcerative colitis or Crohn's disease, or a healthy co-twin of an affected twin (not recorded which).

V gene TRBV12-3 or TRBV12-4 combines with J gene TRBJ1-1. CDR3 length equals 13 residues. The CDR3 loop reads CASSFRGGTEAFF.

The chain couples TRBV6-5 to TRBJ1-2. Germline V gene sequence: CDR1 MNHEY, CDR2 SVGAGI. This CDR3 has 13 amino acids. This CDR3 reads CASIPTGGHGYTF.

This chain connects TRBV7-2 to TRBJ1-1; absent DNA, TCRdb's TRBD1 call cannot be checked. Germline V lookup: CDR1 SGHTA, CDR2 FQGNSA. The CDR3 has 14 amino acids. CDR3 sequence: CASSLQGWNAEAFF.

V usage is TRBV11-1 and J usage is TRBJ2-1; the TRBD2 assignment by TCRdb is unverifiable without DNA. Looked up from germline, CDR1 is SGHAT and CDR2 is FQDESV (reference sequence). This CDR3 is 19 amino acids long. The CDR3 spells CASSSKRGTLAENFDEQFF.

The CDR3 sequence is CASSRDTYNEQFF. The gene calls are TRBV5-1 and TRBJ2-1; the TCRdb call, TRBD1, lacks DNA for checking. Germline CDR1 and CDR2: SGHRS and YFSETQ. This CDR3 is 13 amino acids long.

The CDR3 region is CASSYSSAGNQPQHF. The chain couples TRBV6-5 to TRBJ1-5; TCRdb indicates TRBD1, and absent DNA this call remains unverified. Germline loops: CDR1 MNHEY, CDR2 SVGAGI. There are 15 residues in the CDR3.

V is TRBV28 and J is TRBJ2-4; TCRdb calls TRBD1, which cannot be checked without DNA. Per the germline V gene, CDR1 is MDHEN and CDR2 is SYDVKM. This CDR3 is built from 14 residues. The CDR3 protein is CASTPPVGENIQYF.

The chain is built from TRBV28 and TRBJ2-5; TCRdb's D gene call, TRBD1, goes unchecked for lack of DNA. The CDR3 sequence is 13 residues long. Germline V gives CDR1 MDHEN, CDR2 SYDVKM. The CDR3 spells CASSLPGRETQYF.

This chain joins TRBV12-3 or TRBV12-4 and TRBJ1-1. The CDR3 loop spans 14 amino acids. CDR3 loop: CASSLGMGRTEAFF.

The chain recombines TRBV7-2 with TRBJ2-3; TCRdb designates TRBD2, a call that cannot be tested without DNA. Germline V gene sequence: CDR1 SGHTA, CDR2 FQGNSA. The CDR3 has 15 residues. CDR3 amino acids: CASSGGTSWFHTQYF.

CDR3 sequence: CASSLRVREETGELFF. The rearrangement links TRBV11-2 to TRBJ2-2; TCRdb proposes TRBD2, but this gene call is untestable without DNA. The CDR3 spans 16 residues. Germline V CDR1 and CDR2: SGHAT, FQNNGV.

The rearrangement uses TRBV13 and TRBJ2-3; TCRdb picks TRBD1, but there is no DNA to check that call. Germline CDR1 is PRHDT and CDR2 is FYEKMQ (reference sequence). The CDR3 is made up of 17 amino acids. The CDR3 sequence: CASSNRFAGVGTDTQYF.

The rearrangement links TRBV4-1 to TRBJ2-2; with no DNA, the TCRdb D assignment of TRBD1 cannot be verified. CDR3 length: 14 residues. Looked up from germline, CDR1 is MGHRA and CDR2 is YSYEKL. The CDR3 sequence is CASRPDRGTGELFF.

The rearrangement uses TRBV18 and TRBJ1-5; TCRdb's D call of TRBD1 is untestable without DNA. Germline loops: CDR1 KGHSH, CDR2 LQKENI. The CDR3 is 17 amino acids. This chain's CDR3 is CASSPRQGDLSNQPQHF.

The chain is built from TRBV10-3 and TRBJ2-1; checking the TCRdb D call of TRBD2 is not possible without DNA. CDR1 is ENHRY and CDR2 is SYGVKD in the germline V gene. This CDR3 has 12 residues. This CDR3 is CAISGSPDEQFF.

The genes are TRBV5-4 and TRBJ2-3; there is no DNA to check the TCRdb D call of TRBD2. The germline CDR1 and CDR2 sequences are SGHNT and YYREEE (reference sequence). The CDR3 consists of 17 residues. The CDR3 protein is CASSRITAGGFTDTQYF.

V gene TRBV20-1 combines with J gene TRBJ2-1; TCRdb reports TRBD2, a call that lacks DNA to check it against. This CDR3 region has 17 residues. Looked up from germline, CDR1 is DFQATT and CDR2 is SNEGSKA (reference sequence). The CDR3 sequence is CSARAPGRIAGVNEQFF.

The CDR3 spells CASSSGLHNEQFF. The chain links TRBV5-1 to TRBJ2-1. The CDR3 is made up of 13 amino acids. Germline CDR1 reads SGHRS; CDR2 reads YFSETQ. The full variable domain, rest sourced from reference TRBV5-1 and TRBJ2-1, is KAGVTQTPRYLIKTRGQQVTLSCSPISGHRSVSWYQQTPGQGLQFLFEYFSETQRNKGNFPGRFSGRQFSNSRSEMNVSTLELGDSALYLCASSSGLHNEQFFGPGTRLTVL.

The V call is TRBV19, the J call TRBJ2-1. Germline V lookup: CDR1 LNHDA, CDR2 SQIVND (reference sequence). This CDR3 has 12 amino acids. The CDR3 loop reads CANSISPNEQFF.

V and J are TRBV28 and TRBJ2-7; no DNA is available, so the TRBD1 call from TCRdb remains unchecked. There are 16 residues in the CDR3. Germline V CDR1 and CDR2: MDHEN, SYDVKM. CDR3 loop: CASSSPSGRGAYEQYF.

The V and J genes are TRBV20-1 and TRBJ2-7. Germline lookup yields CDR1 DFQATT and CDR2 SNEGSKA (reference sequence). The CDR3 consists of 14 residues. The CDR3 protein is CSSPIAGTSYEQYF.

V gene TRBV11-2 combines with J gene TRBJ2-4; TCRdb's assignment of TRBD2 cannot be checked, as there is no DNA. Per germline, CDR1 SGHAT and CDR2 FQNNGV. The CDR3 contains 16 residues. The chain's CDR3 is CASSLGTSGPENIQYF. The whole variable domain, filled in from reference TRBV11-2 and TRBJ2-4, reads EAGVAQSPRYKIIEKRQSVAFWCNPISGHATLYWYQQILGQGPKLLIQFQNNGVVDDSQLPKDRFSAERLKGVDSTLKIQPAKLEDSAVYLCASSLGTSGPENIQYFGAGTRLSVL.

This rearrangement joins TRBV2 to TRBJ2-3; TCRdb selects TRBD1, and the lack of DNA leaves this call unchecked. The CDR3 length is 13 residues. The germline CDR1 and CDR2 sequences are SNHLY and FYNNEI. The CDR3 region is CASTGTSTDTQYF. The whole variable domain, filled in from reference TRBV2 and TRBJ2-3, reads EPEVTQTPSHQVTQMGQEVILRCVPISNHLYFYWYRQILGQKVEFLVSFYNNEISEKSEIFDDQFSVERPDGSNFTLKIRSTKLEDSAMYFCASTGTSTDTQYFGPGTRLTVL.

The V and J genes are TRBV5-1 and TRBJ2-1; there is no DNA to check the TCRdb D call of TRBD2. CDR3 length: 16 amino acids. CDR1 and CDR2 from the germline V gene are SGHRS and YFSETQ. CDR3 loop: CASSLNAGGSYNEQFF.

The chain couples TRBV7-9 to TRBJ1-2; TCRdb lists TRBD1, though no DNA is available to test this call. There are 14 residues in the CDR3. CDR1 is SEHNR and CDR2 is FQNEAQ in the germline V gene (reference sequence). The CDR3 loop is CASSFAGGTSGYTF.

The chain couples TRBV27 to TRBJ1-4. Germline V CDR1 and CDR2: MNHEY, SMNVEV (reference sequence). The CDR3 has 14 residues. This CDR3 reads CASSFSGGLENLFF.

The chain links TRBV9 to TRBJ1-2. Germline V gene data show CDR1 as SGDLS and CDR2 as YYNGEE. The CDR3 totals 14 residues. CDR3 loop: CASSGTGLFYGYTF.

The chain is built from TRBV7-2 and TRBJ2-3; the D gene TCRdb calls, TRBD2, cannot be checked with no DNA. CDR3 length: 14 amino acids. The germline gives CDR1 SGHTA, CDR2 FQGNSA. This CDR3 reads CASSLASGVDTQYF.

The chain employs TRBV5-1 and TRBJ1-1. This CDR3 has 13 residues. Germline loops: CDR1 SGHRS, CDR2 YFSETQ. This CDR3 reads CASSSWSNTEAFF.

The chain combines TRBV5-1 with TRBJ2-6. The CDR3 length is 16 residues. Looked up from germline, CDR1 is SGHRS and CDR2 is YFSETQ. CDR3 sequence reads: CASSLFGTGGANVLTF.